Listed below are T cell receptor beta chains from one sample, sequenced in a study of blood T cell repertoires in COVID-19. Assay: immunoSEQ multiplex PCR; the TCRdb copy retains only in-frame clones and omits some. The repertoire consists of about 250,000 clones, with approximately 83% occurring once and the leading ten covering 4% to 5.5%. Specimen: peripheral blood. Source of these receptors: a man aged 45-65 years with active or convalescent COVID-19. Both conserved end residues are trimmed from each CDR3. Fields, in order: J gene, V gene, CDR3 protein.

J: TRBJ1-1; V: TRBV19; CDR3: ASSPGQGGSMNTEAF
J: TRBJ2-3; V: TRBV7-9; CDR3: ASSQRAGERDTQY
J: TRBJ2-7; V: TRBV19; CDR3: ASSPGQGWYEQY
J: TRBJ2-2; V: TRBV29-1; CDR3: SVDGQGGTGELF
J: TRBJ2-3; V: TRBV7-3; CDR3: ASSRGVSTDTQY
J: TRBJ2-3; V: TRBV5-6; CDR3: ASSAGTSGSDTQY
J: TRBJ1-1; V: TRBV18; CDR3: ASSPSRGANTEAF
J: TRBJ2-7; V: TRBV4-2; CDR3: ASSQVLAGKNEQY
J: TRBJ1-1; V: TRBV5-1; CDR3: ASSLDVSRTEAF
J: TRBJ2-7; V: TRBV30; CDR3: ARGTVYEQY
J: TRBJ2-5; V: TRBV7-2; CDR3: ASSRDTALETQY
J: TRBJ2-5; V: TRBV5-1; CDR3: ATSAGPLETQY
J: TRBJ2-1; V: TRBV5-1; CDR3: ASTPGGVNNEQF
J: TRBJ2-1; V: TRBV5-6; CDR3: ASSLGQGAGNEQF